One sample yielded the 19 T cell receptor beta chains listed below, sequenced in a study of blood T cell repertoires in COVID-19. The repertoire was sequenced with immunoSEQ multiplex PCR; TCRdb's copy has only in-frame clones and lacks some. The sample lists about 520,000 clones, 80% to 90% occurring once. Input material: peripheral blood. Receptors originate from a human donor in a cohort sampled during active COVID-19.

The chain carries TRBV30 and TRBJ1-5; a possible D gene is TRBD1 (5 bases). Germline-derived CDR1 and CDR2 are GTSNPN and SVGIG (reference sequence). The CDR3 contains 15 residues. V dropped 0 bases and J dropped 3 bases, with 12 bases sitting between them. DNA for the CDR3: TGTGCCTGGAGTGTACGAGACAGATACAATCAGCCCCAGCATTTT. Amino acids: CAWSVRDRYNQPQHF.

The chain is built from TRBV4-1 and TRBJ1-1, with 9 bases fitting TRBD1. Looked up from germline, CDR1 is MGHRA and CDR2 is YSYEKL. The CDR3 contains 15 residues. After removal of 1 base from V and 5 bases from J, the junction contained 5 bases not matched to a gene. CDR3 nucleotides: TGCGCCAGCAGCCAAGCACACAGGGGGCGAACTGAAGCTTTCTTT. Translation gives CASSQAHRGRTEAFF.

The chain employs TRBV18 and TRBJ1-2; 7 bases align to TRBD1. Germline CDR1 KGHSH, CDR2 LQKENI. The J segment lost 4 bases and the V segment lost 6 bases, leaving 5 bases of the junction unmatched. This CDR3 comprises 13 residues. CDR3 sequence (DNA): TGTGCCAGCTCCATAGGACAGGCCTATGGCTACACCTTC. Residues: CASSIGQAYGYTF.

The V call is TRBV2, the J call TRBJ1-4; D is uncertain. The CDR3 is 15 amino acids. Germline V lookup: CDR1 SNHLY, CDR2 FYNNEI. V was clipped by 3 bases and J by 4 bases, with 12 bases between them. The DNA for the CDR3 is TGTGCCAGCAGTGATCCCGCGGGGAATAATGAAAAACTGTTTTTT. Translated: CASSDPAGNNEKLFF.

This rearrangement joins TRBV21-1 to TRBJ2-2; the table's TRBD2 call for D was not verified on the DNA. TRBV21-1 is marked as a pseudogene. CDR3 length: 19 residues. CDR3 protein: CASSKNGISGRADTGELFF. In DNA form, the CDR3 reads TGTGCCAGCAGCAAAAATGGGATTAGCGGGAGGGCCGATACTGGGGAGCTGTTTTTT.

V and J are TRBV3-1 (or the pseudogene TRBV3-2) and TRBJ2-2; D is ambiguous. Per germline, CDR1 LGHDT and CDR2 YNNKEL (reference sequence). The CDR3 contains 15 residues. V dropped 3 bases and J dropped 4 bases, with 12 bases sitting between them. In DNA form, the CDR3 reads TGTGCCAGCAGCCACATAGATATCCCCACCGGGGAGCTGTTTTTT. Translated, it gives CASSHIDIPTGELFF.

The chain has TRBV2 and TRBJ1-1; 7 bases agree with TRBD1. This CDR3 is 10 amino acids long. Looked up from germline, CDR1 is SNHLY and CDR2 is FYNNEI. The V and J ends lost 11 bases and 8 bases, in that order; junction bases with no gene match: 5. The CDR3 reads CAEGTVEAFF. The CDR3 DNA is TGTGCCGAGGGGACAGTCGAAGCTTTCTTT.

The CDR3 DNA is TGTGCCAGCAGTGAGACTAGCGGTTACAATGAGCAGTTCTTC. This translates into CASSETSGYNEQFF. This sequence joins TRBV6-1 and TRBJ2-1; 9 bases map to TRBD2. Germline CDR1 is MNHNS and CDR2 is SASEGT. This CDR3 has 14 amino acids. The V segment lost 3 bases and the J segment 4 bases; nucleotides outside the gene matches: 1.

The V and J genes are TRBV9 and TRBJ1-2; tentatively, D is TRBD1 (6 bases). Germline CDR1 SGDLS, CDR2 YYNGEE. V was pared by 0 bases and J by 5 bases, with 17 bases between. This CDR3 has 16 residues. CDR3: CASSVDPQGSPYGYTF. The CDR3 DNA reads TGTGCCAGCAGCGTAGACCCCCAGGGGTCCCCGTATGGCTACACCTTC. The complete variable domain, with remaining parts taken from reference TRBV9 and TRBJ1-2, reads DSGVTQTPKHLITATGQRVTLRCSPRSGDLSVYWYQQSLDQGLQFLIQYYNGEERAKGNILERFSAQQFPDLHSELNLSSLELGDSALYFCASSVDPQGSPYGYTFGSGTRLTVV.

The chain carries TRBV28 and TRBJ1-1; 7 bases are a match to TRBD1. Losses at the gene ends were 5 bases for V and 1 base for J; bases not matched to a gene: 7. Germline CDR1 reads MDHEN; CDR2 reads SYDVKM. The CDR3 consists of 15 residues. CDR3 sequence (DNA): TGTGCCAGCAGTACGGACAGGAGAGGGAACACTGAAGCTTTCTTT. It encodes CASSTDRRGNTEAFF.

DNA for the CDR3: TGTGCCAGTAACCCCCGCGCCGGGGAGCTGTTTTTT. Amino acids: CASNPRAGELFF. The chain has TRBV19 and TRBJ2-2; no reliable D call. CDR1 LNHDA and CDR2 SQIVND come from the germline V gene (reference sequence). V was shortened by 7 bases and J by 6 bases, with 9 bases between the two germline ends. This CDR3 has 12 amino acids. Combining the CDR3 with reference TRBV19 and TRBJ2-2 gives the whole variable domain DGGITQSPKYLFRKEGQNVTLSCEQNLNHDAMYWYRQDPGQGLRLIYYSQIVNDFQKGDIAEGYSVSREKKESFPLTVTSAQKNPTAFYLCASNPRAGELFFGEGSRLTVL.

This chain uses TRBV3-1 (or the pseudogene TRBV3-2) with TRBJ2-1, with D uncertain. Looked up from germline, CDR1 is LGHDT and CDR2 is YNNKEL (reference sequence). There are 14 residues in the CDR3. Between the trimmed V and J ends, which lost 2 bases and 8 bases, there was a span of 13 bases. The CDR3 region has the DNA TGTGCCAGCAGCCAACAGACAACCAGTGATGAGCAGTTCTTC. Translation gives CASSQQTTSDEQFF.

This chain joins TRBV12-3 or TRBV12-4 and TRBJ1-5; D uncertain. The V end was cut by 3 bases, the J end by 4 bases, with 7 bases between. This CDR3 region has 13 residues. The CDR3 DNA reads TGTGCCAGCAGTTTTGACGGGAATCAGCCCCAGCATTTT. This encodes CASSFDGNQPQHF.

This clone appeared once. The V call is TRBV28, the J call TRBJ1-1; D uncertain. The CDR3 loop spans 14 amino acids. The V end was cut by 7 bases, the J end by 7 bases, with 19 bases between. Germline CDR1 MDHEN, CDR2 SYDVKM. The CDR3 here is CASTLSGLSGEAFF. Written as DNA, the CDR3 is TGTGCCAGCACCTTATCCGGGTTGAGCGGTGAAGCTTTCTTT.

The V and J genes are TRBV19 and TRBJ2-7; weak D call: TRBD2 (7 bases). This CDR3 region has 14 residues. CDR1 is LNHDA, CDR2 SQIVND, per germline (reference sequence). Deletions cut 5 bases from V and 1 base from J, with 12 bases between. In DNA, the CDR3 is TGTGCCAGTAGTCGCGGGGGCGGTTCCTACGAGCAGTACTTC. It yields the protein CASSRGGGSYEQYF.

V and J are TRBV4-1 and TRBJ2-5, with D perhaps TRBD2 (6 bases). In germline, CDR1 is MGHRA, CDR2 YSYEKL. This CDR3 contains 18 residues. The germline V and J ends were trimmed by 8 bases and 7 bases, with 32 bases remaining between them. The chain's CDR3 is CASSAGRERVGIVGTQYF. The DNA for the CDR3 is TGCGCCAGCTCCGCGGGGCGGGAAAGGGTCGGAATCGTGGGGACCCAGTACTTC.

The rearrangement uses TRBV15 and TRBJ2-7; 7 nucleotides agree with TRBD2. V lost 2 bases to trimming and J lost 4 bases; unmatched junction nucleotides: 14. CDR3 length: 17 amino acids. Germline V lookup: CDR1 LNHNV, CDR2 YYDKDF (reference sequence). Here the CDR3 reads CATSRHWASGNTYEQYF. The CDR3 DNA reads as TGTGCCACCAGCAGACACTGGGCTAGCGGTAACACTTACGAGCAGTACTTC.

This chain joins TRBV7-2 and TRBJ1-3; tentative D call: TRBD1 (6 bases). In germline, CDR1 is SGHTA, CDR2 FQGNSA. This CDR3 is built from 16 residues. V was pared by 5 bases and J by 2 bases, with 16 bases between. DNA for the CDR3: TGTGCCAGCAGCCCCCTAGGGACAATACCTGGAAACACCATATATTTT. This sequence encodes CASSPLGTIPGNTIYF.

V usage is TRBV27 and J usage is TRBJ1-6, with a tentative D call TRBD1 (6 bases). The germline V gene encodes CDR1 MNHEY and CDR2 SMNVEV (reference sequence). The CDR3 runs 15 residues. Trimming removed 7 bases from V and 0 bases from J, with 10 bases in between. CDR3 sequence reads: CASTTGNSYNSPLHF. For the CDR3, the DNA is TGTGCCAGCACAACAGGGAACTCCTATAATTCACCCCTCCACTTT.